The T cell receptor beta chain described here comes from a study of cytomegalovirus exposure and HLA in healthy donors. About the study: About 179 million T cells yielded around 120 million unique TCR beta sequences in earlier analysis.

It was with 60 Vbeta and 13 Jbeta primers that the PCR ran. Method: immunoSEQ multiplex PCR; TCRdb's copy keeps in-frame clones and lacks some. Among around 76,000 clones, less than 85% were seen once, and the ten largest hold nearly 10%. This clone has only a few counts. Its antigen is unknown. General study findings and limits: There were under 200 TCR beta chains listed as cytomegalovirus-associated. Several of the most significant clusters were apparently associated with common viral pathogens in a later analysis.

The receptor comes from a woman aged 45-65 years in good health and CMV-seropositive. The source material was PBMCs.

The CDR3 here is CASSFAGSETQYF. The CDR3 DNA follows: TGTGCCAGCAGCTTTGCGGGATCGGAGACCCAGTACTTC. The chain uses TRBV7-2 and TRBJ2-5; weak D call: TRBD2 (6 bases). The length of the CDR3 is 13 residues. With 3 bases removed from V and 5 bases from J, the gap between germline ends came to 10 bases. From germline, CDR1 is SGHTA and CDR2 FQGNSA.